Shown below are 17 T cell receptor beta chains from a single sample sequenced in a study of shared clonotypes between healthy human individuals. Generated by immunoSEQ multiplex PCR, the TCRdb table keeps only in-frame clones and is missing some. The sample includes 2 million to 2.5 million clones, under 95% of them seen just once. Sequencing was done on a sample of naive CD4+ T cells from PBMCs. As to subset: CD45RA+ positively selected. The receptors derive from a man aged 18 to 30 in good health. Some clones in this sample may be carry-over from other donors' samples.

The chain has TRBV18 and TRBJ1-5; tentatively, D is TRBD1 (6 bases). This CDR3 spans 16 amino acids. CDR1 is KGHSH and CDR2 is LQKENI in the germline V gene. The V end was cut by 1 base, the J end by 5 bases, with 15 bases between. In nucleotides, the CDR3 is TGTGCCAGCTCACCACAAGCACAGGGTGGGGATCAGCCCCAGCATTTT. Amino acids: CASSPQAQGGDQPQHF.

The gene calls are TRBV28 and TRBJ1-2; D possibly corresponds to TRBD1 (6 bases). CDR1 MDHEN and CDR2 SYDVKM come from the germline V gene. The CDR3 is 15 amino acids. Deletions cut 5 bases from V and 4 bases from J, with 17 bases between. The CDR3, as DNA: TGTGCCAGCAGTGACCGGAGGGGGACCACCTATGGCTACACCTTC. Its protein product is CASSDRRGTTYGYTF.

This chain connects TRBV5-1 to TRBJ1-1, with D perhaps TRBD1 (5 bases). This CDR3 is 12 amino acids long. Trimming stripped 7 bases from V and 5 bases from J, with 12 bases between. Germline loops: CDR1 SGHRS, CDR2 YFSETQ. CDR3 in amino acids: CASGPGGTEAFF. Here the CDR3 DNA reads TGCGCCAGCGGCCCCGGGGGGACTGAAGCTTTCTTT.

For this clone: Other DNA sequences in the same sample also yield this CDR3. The chain joins TRBV20-1 to TRBJ1-1; the D is unclear. In germline, CDR1 is DFQATT, CDR2 SNEGSKA (reference sequence). V was shortened by 3 bases and J by 5 bases, with 7 bases between the two germline ends. The CDR3 consists of 11 residues. In DNA form, the CDR3 reads TGCAGTGCTAGGAGAAGGACTGAAGCTTTCTTT. It yields the protein CSARRRTEAFF.

V is TRBV28 and J is TRBJ1-2; no firm D call. Trimming shortened V by 3 bases and J by 8 bases, and 13 bases separated the two germline ends. Germline CDR1 and CDR2: MDHEN and SYDVKM. This CDR3 contains 13 residues. CDR3 nucleotides: TGTGCCAGCAGTTTTATCCCAACCCGGGGCTACACCTTC. It encodes CASSFIPTRGYTF.

The CDR3 DNA sequence: TGTGCCAGCAGCGACCCGGGGCCCTACGAGCAGTACTTC. Translation gives CASSDPGPYEQYF. The chain carries TRBV5-6 and TRBJ2-7; either TRBD1 or TRBD2 may supply D (5 bases each). V lost 4 bases, J lost 2 bases, and 10 bases lay in between. The CDR3 is 13 residues long. The V gene's germline CDR1 is SGHDT and CDR2 YYEEEE.

A remark on this clone: The same CDR3 is also encoded by other DNA sequences in this sample. The V gene is TRBV5-6, the J gene TRBJ2-7, with D tentatively TRBD1 (5 bases). This CDR3 has 14 amino acids. Germline V gene lookup returns CDR1 SGHDT and CDR2 YYEEEE. The V end lost 2 bases, the J end lost 0 bases, and 9 bases lay between the germline ends. CDR3 nucleotide sequence: TGTGCCAGCAGCTTCCAGGGCCCCTCCTACGAGCAGTACTTC. It specifies CASSFQGPSYEQYF.

CDR3 DNA sequence: TGTGCCAGCAGCCGCGCACTAGCGGGAGGGGAGACCCAGTACTTC. Protein product: CASSRALAGGETQYF. The V gene is TRBV14, the J gene TRBJ2-5, with 13 bases lining up with TRBD2. This CDR3 has 15 residues. CDR1 and CDR2 from the germline V gene are SGHDN and FVKESK. V trimming: 4 bases; J trimming: 5 bases; junction bases outside the gene matches: 4.

The CDR3 is CASSESGAPSYNEQFF. Written as DNA, the CDR3 is TGTGCCAGCAGTGAATCTGGCGCCCCGTCCTACAATGAGCAGTTCTTC. The genes are TRBV2 and TRBJ2-1; D is unclear. V gave up 2 bases and J gave up 1 base, with 12 bases separating them. The CDR3 runs 16 residues. Germline loops: CDR1 SNHLY, CDR2 FYNNEI.

The chain combines TRBV7-6 with TRBJ1-1, with 9 bases fitting TRBD1. The CDR3 runs to 13 residues. With 5 bases clipped from V and 5 bases from J, the junction kept 3 bases outside the gene matches. Germline V CDR1 and CDR2: SGHVS, FNYEAQ. The CDR3 is CASSKTGGTEAFF. DNA for the CDR3: TGTGCCAGCAGCAAGACAGGGGGAACTGAAGCTTTCTTT. Together with reference TRBV7-6 and TRBJ1-1, the CDR3 gives the full variable domain: GAGVSQSPRYKVTKRGQDVALRCDPISGHVSLYWYRQALGQGPEFLTYFNYEAQQDKSGLPNDRFSAERPEGSISTLTIQRTEQRDSAMYRCASSKTGGTEAFFGQGTRLTVV.

The chain recombines TRBV2 with TRBJ2-2, with TRBD1 matching over 8 bases. The V segment lost 5 bases and the J segment 5 bases; nucleotides outside the gene matches: 4. The CDR3 extends over 14 amino acids. Germline CDR1 is SNHLY and CDR2 is FYNNEI. CDR3 residues: CASSPQGATGELFF. CDR3 DNA: TGTGCCAGCAGTCCCCAGGGGGCGACCGGGGAGCTGTTTTTT. The full variable domain, completed using reference TRBV2 and TRBJ2-2, is EPEVTQTPSHQVTQMGQEVILRCVPISNHLYFYWYRQILGQKVEFLVSFYNNEISEKSEIFDDQFSVERPDGSNFTLKIRSTKLEDSAMYFCASSPQGATGELFFGEGSRLTVL.

The chain has TRBV5-1 and TRBJ2-3; tentatively, D is TRBD2 (6 bases). CDR3 length: 19 amino acids. V was trimmed by 0 bases and J by 2 bases, leaving 22 bases between them. Germline assignment: CDR1 SGHRS and CDR2 YFSETQ. DNA of the CDR3: TGCGCCAGCAGCTTGGAGCTGGCGGGACCCCTGGGGGTCACAGATACGCAGTATTTT. Protein: CASSLELAGPLGVTDTQYF.

There are a few counts of this clone. The chain uses TRBV6-1 and TRBJ1-5; D ambiguous. The V and J ends lost 4 bases and 11 bases respectively, with 12 bases between them. Germline V gives CDR1 MNHNS, CDR2 SASEGT. CDR3 length: 12 residues. The CDR3, as DNA: TGTGCCAGCAGTGGGCCCCCTCGGACCCAGCATTTT. Translating it yields CASSGPPRTQHF.

V usage is TRBV7-6 and J usage is TRBJ2-1; D is unclear. CDR1 SGHVS and CDR2 FNYEAQ come from the germline V gene. The V end was cut by 2 bases, the J end by 8 bases, with 25 bases between. The CDR3 is 18 amino acids. The DNA of the CDR3 is TGTGCCAGCAGCTTACCCTCACACCCCAGCTCCGACCGTGATGAGCAGTTCTTC. Its translation is CASSLPSHPSSDRDEQFF.

V usage is TRBV20-1 and J usage is TRBJ2-3; possibly TRBD1 for D (6 bases). The germline V gene encodes CDR1 DFQATT and CDR2 SNEGSKA (reference sequence). The CDR3 has 11 residues. V was shortened by 7 bases and J by 6 bases, with 11 bases between the two germline ends. CDR3 sequence (DNA): TGCAGTGGCCCAAGGGGGGATACGCAGTATTTT. This sequence encodes CSGPRGDTQYF.

CDR3 in amino acids: CASKTNAGGFGYGYTF. The CDR3 nucleotides are TGTGCCAGTAAAACCAATGCGGGGGGCTTTGGATATGGCTACACCTTC. The chain has TRBV19 and TRBJ1-2; D possibly corresponds to TRBD1 (6 bases). The CDR3 loop spans 16 amino acids. The V end was cut by 7 bases, the J end by 5 bases, with 23 bases between. Per germline, CDR1 LNHDA and CDR2 SQIVND (reference sequence).

Remarks on this clone: The sample contains more than one DNA sequence encoding this CDR3. V usage is TRBV18 and J usage is TRBJ2-5; D gene unclear. Trimming cost V 0 bases and J 4 bases, with 6 bases left between them. Germline loops: CDR1 KGHSH, CDR2 LQKENI. The CDR3 is 13 residues long. DNA for the CDR3: TGTGCCAGCTCACCACCGAGCTCAGAGACCCAGTACTTC. Its protein product is CASSPPSSETQYF. Variable domain in full (rest from reference TRBV18 and TRBJ2-5): NAGVMQNPRHLVRRRGQEARLRCSPMKGHSHVYWYRQLPEEGLKFMVYLQKENIIDESGMPKERFSAEFPKEGPSILRIQQVVRGDSAAYFCASSPPSSETQYFGPGTRLLVL.